Included here is one T cell receptor (beta chain) sequence, with context. These data come from a study of human T cells and chemical hapten exposure. TCRdb fed the RACE reads into MiXCR, producing one record per CDR3 protein. The sample includes 100,000 or so distinct CDR3 sequences, under 12% of them seen just once. The time point was: patch test 1, 2 weeks after DPC sensitization. Treatment in this sample: therapeutic diphenylcyclopropenone sensitization with weekly scalp DPC. V lost 5 bases and J 6 bases, leaving 11 bases between the germline ends. CDR3 size: 13 residues. The germline V gene has CDR1 SNHLY and CDR2 FYNNEI.

This TCR was sampled from a middle-aged man with alopecia areata. Some clones in this sample may be carry-over from other donors' samples. This chain joins TRBV2 and TRBJ1-5; D is uncertain. This specimen was whole blood, taken in connection with sensitization to the hapten diphenylcyclopropenone (DPC). The CDR3 nucleotides read TGTGCCAGCAGTATTGTCGAAGCTCAGCCCCAGCATTTT. Its protein product is CASSIVEAQPQHF.